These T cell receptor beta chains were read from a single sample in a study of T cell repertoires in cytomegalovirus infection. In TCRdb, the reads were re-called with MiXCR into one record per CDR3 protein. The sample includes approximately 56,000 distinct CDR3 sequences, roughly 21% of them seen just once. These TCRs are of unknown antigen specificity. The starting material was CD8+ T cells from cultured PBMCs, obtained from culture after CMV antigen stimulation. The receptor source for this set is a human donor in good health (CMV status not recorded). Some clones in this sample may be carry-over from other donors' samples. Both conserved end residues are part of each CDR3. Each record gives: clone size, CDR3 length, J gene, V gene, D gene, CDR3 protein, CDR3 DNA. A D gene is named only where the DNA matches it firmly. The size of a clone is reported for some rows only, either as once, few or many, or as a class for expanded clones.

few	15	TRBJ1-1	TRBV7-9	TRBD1	CASRPPTGVNTEAFF	TGTGCCAGCAGGCCTCCTACAGGGGTTAACACTGAAGCTTTCTTT
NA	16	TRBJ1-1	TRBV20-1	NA	CSARDFLAGAYTEAFF	TGCAGTGCTAGAGATTTTCTCGCGGGGGCATACACTGAAGCTTTCTTT
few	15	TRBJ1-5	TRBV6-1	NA	CASSGRGSGGQPQHF	TGTGCCAGCAGTGGTAGAGGTTCGGGGGGTCAGCCCCAGCATTTT
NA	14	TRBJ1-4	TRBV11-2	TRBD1	CASSWDRANEKLFF	TGTGCCAGCAGTTGGGACAGGGCGAATGAAAAACTGTTTTTT
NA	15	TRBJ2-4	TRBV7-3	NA	CASSPKWLSKNIQYF	TGTGCCAGCAGCCCCAAATGGTTGTCAAAAAACATTCAGTACTTC
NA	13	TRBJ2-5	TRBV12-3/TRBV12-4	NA	CASSPRTEETQYF	TGTGCCAGCAGTCCCCGGACGGAAGAGACCCAGTACTTC
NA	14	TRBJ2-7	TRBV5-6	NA	CASSAGQPSYEQYF	TGTGCCAGCAGCGCGGGACAGCCGTCCTACGAGCAGTACTTC
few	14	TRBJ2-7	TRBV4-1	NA	CASSQGTVNYEQYF	TGCGCCAGCAGCCAAGGGACAGTTAACTACGAGCAGTACTTC
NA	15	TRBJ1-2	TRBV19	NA	CASSIPLNQIYGYTF	TGTGCCAGTAGTATCCCGCTGAATCAGATCTATGGCTACACCTTC
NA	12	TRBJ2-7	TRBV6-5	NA	CASSDQGYEQYF	TGTGCCAGCAGTGATCAGGGGTACGAGCAGTACTTC
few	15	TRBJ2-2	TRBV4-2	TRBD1	CASRRIQGAAGELFF	TGTGCCAGCAGGCGCATTCAGGGGGCGGCCGGGGAGCTGTTTTTT
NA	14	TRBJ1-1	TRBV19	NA	CASSIEGPGTEAFF	TGTGCCAGTAGTATAGAGGGTCCGGGGACTGAAGCTTTCTTT
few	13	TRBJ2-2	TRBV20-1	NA	CSVREGDTGELFF	TGCAGTGTTCGAGAGGGGGACACCGGGGAGCTGTTTTTT
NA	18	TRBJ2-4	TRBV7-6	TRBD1	CASSLGGTGGRTKNIQYF	TGTGCCAGCAGCTTAGGTGGGACAGGGGGCCGGACCAAAAACATTCAGTACTTC
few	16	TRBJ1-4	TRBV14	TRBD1	CASSSSPGTGGEKLFF	TGTGCCAGCAGTTCATCCCCCGGGACAGGGGGTGAAAAACTGTTTTTT
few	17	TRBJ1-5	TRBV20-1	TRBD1	CSASWQGAPAGNQPQHF	TGCAGTGCTAGTTGGCAGGGGGCCCCAGCGGGCAATCAGCCCCAGCATTTT
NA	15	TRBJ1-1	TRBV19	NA	CASSMDRAVNTEAFF	TGTGCCAGTAGTATGGATAGGGCGGTGAACACTGAAGCTTTCTTT
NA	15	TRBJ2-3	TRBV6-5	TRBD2	CASRWTSGGADTQYF	TGTGCCAGCAGGTGGACTAGCGGGGGTGCAGATACGCAGTATTTT
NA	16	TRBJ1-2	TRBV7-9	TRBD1	CASSLGQPSTNYGYTF	TGTGCCAGCAGCTTGGGACAGCCTTCTACTAACTATGGCTACACCTTC
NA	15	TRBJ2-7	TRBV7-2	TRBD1	CASSPYPGQTYEQYF	TGTGCCAGCAGCCCTTACCCGGGACAGACCTACGAGCAGTACTTC
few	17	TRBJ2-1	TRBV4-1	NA	CASSPVEGPGRTNEQFF	TGCGCCAGCAGCCCCGTCGAAGGGCCAGGGCGTACGAATGAGCAGTTCTTC
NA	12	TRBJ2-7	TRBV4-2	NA	CASSQGDREQHF	TGTGCCAGCAGCCAGGGGGACCGCGAGCAGCACTTC
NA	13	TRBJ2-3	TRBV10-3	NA	CAISDPDTDTQYF	TGTGCCATCAGTGATCCGGACACAGATACGCAGTATTTT
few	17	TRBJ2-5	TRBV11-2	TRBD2	CASSLGAAGGQQETQYF	TGTGCCAGCAGCTTAGGGGCAGCGGGGGGACAACAAGAGACCCAGTACTTC
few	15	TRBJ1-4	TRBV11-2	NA	CASSLWSGEDEKLFF	TGTGCCAGCAGCTTATGGTCAGGGGAGGATGAAAAACTGTTTTTT
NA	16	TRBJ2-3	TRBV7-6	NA	CASSLAKGGRPDTQYF	TGTGCCAGCAGCTTAGCGAAGGGGGGCCGGCCGGATACGCAGTATTTT
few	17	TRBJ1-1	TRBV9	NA	CASSVESVRGTNTEAFF	TGTGCCAGCAGCGTAGAATCTGTCAGGGGAACGAACACTGAAGCTTTCTTT
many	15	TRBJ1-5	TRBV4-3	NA	CASSQDRNSNQPQHF	TGCGCCAGCAGCCAAGATAGGAATAGCAATCAGCCCCAGCATTTT
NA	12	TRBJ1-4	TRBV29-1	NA	CSVEGRGEKLFF	TGCAGCGTTGAGGGGCGAGGAGAAAAACTGTTTTTT
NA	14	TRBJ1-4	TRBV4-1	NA	CASSPPGGDEKLFF	TGCGCCAGCAGCCCCCCGGGGGGGGATGAAAAACTGTTTTTT
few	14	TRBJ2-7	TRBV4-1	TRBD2	CASSQGGTFYEQYF	TGCGCCAGCAGCCAGGGGGGGACTTTCTACGAGCAGTACTTC
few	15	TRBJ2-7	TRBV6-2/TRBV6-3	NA	CASRRTDEGTLEQYF	TGTGCCAGCAGGAGGACAGATGAGGGGACCCTCGAGCAGTACTTC
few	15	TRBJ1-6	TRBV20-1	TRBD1	CSARDRELYNSPLHF	TGCAGTGCTCGGGACAGGGAGCTCTATAATTCACCCCTCCACTTT
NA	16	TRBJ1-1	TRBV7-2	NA	CASSPRPGAAKTEAFF	TGTGCCAGCAGCCCCCGCCCGGGGGCGGCGAAGACTGAAGCTTTCTTT
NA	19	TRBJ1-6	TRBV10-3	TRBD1	CAISEPDDRGPTFDSPLHF	TGTGCCATCAGTGAGCCCGACGACAGGGGCCCTACCTTTGATTCACCCCTCCACTTT
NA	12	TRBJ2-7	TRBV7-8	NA	CASSSQGNEQYF	TGTGCCAGCAGCTCGCAGGGGAACGAGCAGTACTTC
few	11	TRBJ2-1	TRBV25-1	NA	CASSDHNEQFF	TGTGCCAGCAGTGACCACAATGAGCAGTTCTTC
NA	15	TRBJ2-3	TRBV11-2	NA	CASSLEWQATDTQYF	TGTGCCAGCAGCTTAGAATGGCAGGCGACAGATACGCAGTATTTT
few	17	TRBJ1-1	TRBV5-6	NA	CASSLGGGALMNTEAFF	TGTGCCAGCAGCTTGGGCGGCGGCGCTCTCATGAACACTGAAGCTTTCTTT
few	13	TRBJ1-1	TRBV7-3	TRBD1	CASSLDRGTEAFF	TGTGCCAGCAGCTTGGACAGGGGTACTGAAGCTTTCTTT
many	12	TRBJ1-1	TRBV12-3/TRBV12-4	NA	CASSFGYNEAFF	TGTGCCAGCAGTTTTGGGTACAATGAAGCTTTCTTT
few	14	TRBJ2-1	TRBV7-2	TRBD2	CASSLDSGGAPQFF	TGTGCCAGCAGCTTAGATAGCGGGGGGGCACCACAGTTCTTC
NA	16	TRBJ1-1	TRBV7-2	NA	CASSPRGPRGNTEAFF	TGTGCCAGCAGTCCCCGGGGGCCTCGAGGGAACACTGAAGCTTTCTTT
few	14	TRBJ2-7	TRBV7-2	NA	CASSFEISNDEQYF	TGTGCCAGCAGCTTCGAGATTTCGAACGACGAGCAGTACTTC
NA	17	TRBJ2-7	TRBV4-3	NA	CASSQDTPQGGVYEQYF	TGCGCCAGCAGCCAAGATACCCCCCAGGGTGGGGTCTACGAGCAGTACTTC
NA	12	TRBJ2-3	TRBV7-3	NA	CASSLIADTQYF	TGTGCCAGCAGCTTGATAGCGGATACGCAGTATTTT
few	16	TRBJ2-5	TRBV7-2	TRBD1	CASSHRDRGRQETQYF	TGTGCCAGCAGCCACCGGGACAGGGGGCGACAAGAGACCCAGTACTTC
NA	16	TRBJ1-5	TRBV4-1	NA	CASSQDSRGYNQPQHF	TGCGCCAGCAGCCAAGATAGTCGGGGGTACAATCAGCCCCAGCATTTT
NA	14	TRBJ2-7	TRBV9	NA	CASSVDAVSYEQYF	TGTGCCAGCAGCGTAGACGCGGTCTCCTACGAGCAGTACTTC
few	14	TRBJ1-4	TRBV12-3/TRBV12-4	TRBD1	CASSATGFSEKLFF	TGTGCCAGCAGCGCGACAGGGTTTAGTGAAAAACTGTTTTTT
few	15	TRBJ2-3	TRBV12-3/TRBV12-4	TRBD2	CASSPRTSSTDTQYF	TGTGCCAGCAGCCCTAGGACTAGCAGCACAGATACGCAGTATTTT
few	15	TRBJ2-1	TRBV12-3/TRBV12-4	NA	CASSPGRFSYNEQFF	TGTGCCAGCAGTCCCGGACGGTTCTCCTACAATGAGCAGTTCTTC
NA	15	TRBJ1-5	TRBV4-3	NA	CASSQDSGGYQPQHF	TGCGCCAGCAGCCAAGATAGCGGGGGATATCAGCCCCAGCATTTT
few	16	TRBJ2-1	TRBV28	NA	CASSPRTLPPFNEQFF	TGTGCCAGCAGTCCACGGACCTTGCCCCCCTTCAATGAGCAGTTCTTC
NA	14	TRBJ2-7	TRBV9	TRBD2	CASSLAGGSDEQYF	TGTGCCAGCAGTCTAGCGGGGGGTTCCGACGAGCAGTACTTC